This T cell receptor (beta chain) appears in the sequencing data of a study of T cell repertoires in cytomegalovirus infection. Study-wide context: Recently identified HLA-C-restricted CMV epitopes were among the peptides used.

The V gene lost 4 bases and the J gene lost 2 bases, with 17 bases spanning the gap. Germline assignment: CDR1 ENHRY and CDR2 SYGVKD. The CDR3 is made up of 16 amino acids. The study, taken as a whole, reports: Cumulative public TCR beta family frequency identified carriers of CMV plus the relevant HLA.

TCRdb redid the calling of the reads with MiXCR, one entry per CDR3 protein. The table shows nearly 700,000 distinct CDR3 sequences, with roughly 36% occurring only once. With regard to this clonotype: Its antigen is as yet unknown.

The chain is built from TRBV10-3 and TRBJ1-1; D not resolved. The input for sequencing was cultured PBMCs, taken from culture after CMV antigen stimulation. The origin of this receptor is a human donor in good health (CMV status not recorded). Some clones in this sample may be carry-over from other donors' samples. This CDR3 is CAISGPPEDSNTEAFF. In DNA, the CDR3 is TGTGCCATCAGTGGACCCCCGGAGGATTCTAACACTGAAGCTTTCTTT.